The rows below give T cell receptor beta chains drawn from one sample of a study of T-cell reconstitution after alpha-beta-depleted transplantation in children. TCRdb fed the PCR reads into MiXCR, producing one record per CDR3 protein. Among roughly 350,000 distinct CDR3 sequences listed, 15% to 20% were seen once. The input for sequencing was PBMCs, mostly from graft donor cells, taken 360 days after TCRalphabeta/CD19-depleted stem cell transplant. The receptors shown here come from a male patient aged 2-15 years who had a stem cell transplant for acute lymphoblastic leukemia, so the T cells may come from the graft donor. Each CDR3 is given with its conserved first and last residue. D genes are given only for firm matches. Clone size appears in some rows only: once, few, many, or a class for an expanded clone.

CDR3: CASSATGYTDTQYF
DNA: TGCGCCAGCAGCGCCACAGGGTACACAGATACGCAGTATTTT
D: NA
V: TRBV5-1
size: few
J: TRBJ2-3

CDR3: CASSFGNSGNTIYF
DNA: TGTGCCAGCAGCTTCGGGAACTCTGGAAACACCATATATTTT
D: NA
V: TRBV5-8
size: few
J: TRBJ1-3

CDR3: CSVGPLTQETQYF
DNA: TGCAGCGTTGGACCACTTACCCAAGAGACCCAGTACTTC
D: NA
V: TRBV29-1
size: NA
J: TRBJ2-5

CDR3: CASSLYSGETQYF
DNA: TGTGCCAGCAGCTTATATAGTGGGGAGACCCAGTACTTC
D: NA
V: TRBV7-6
size: few
J: TRBJ2-5

CDR3: CASSTEREHNEQFF
DNA: TGCGCCAGCAGCACCGAGCGGGAGCACAATGAGCAGTTCTTC
D: TRBD2
V: TRBV5-1
size: NA
J: TRBJ2-1

CDR3: CASSASGLAKNIQYF
DNA: TGTGCCAGCAGTGCTAGCGGATTAGCCAAAAACATTCAGTACTTC
D: TRBD2
V: TRBV12-3/TRBV12-4
size: few
J: TRBJ2-4

CDR3: CASSASGVYNEQFF
DNA: TGTGCCAGCAGTGCTAGCGGGGTATACAATGAGCAGTTCTTC
D: TRBD2
V: TRBV2
size: few
J: TRBJ2-1

CDR3: CAWTGKETQYF
DNA: TGTGCCTGGACAGGGAAGGAGACCCAGTACTTC
D: NA
V: TRBV30
size: NA
J: TRBJ2-5

CDR3: CASSLVTDEQYF
DNA: TGTGCCAGCAGCTTAGTGACTGACGAGCAGTACTTC
D: NA
V: TRBV7-9
size: NA
J: TRBJ2-7

CDR3: CATSATSPKNTGELFF
DNA: TGTGCCACCAGTGCAACTAGCCCTAAGAACACCGGGGAGCTGTTTTTT
D: NA
V: TRBV24-1
size: many
J: TRBJ2-2

CDR3: CASRDSWGYTF
DNA: TGTGCCAGCAGGGACAGTTGGGGCTACACCTTC
D: NA
V: TRBV6-1
size: NA
J: TRBJ1-2

CDR3: CASSLGTGGPYNEQFF
DNA: TGTGCCAGCAGCTTAGGAACAGGGGGGCCCTACAATGAGCAGTTCTTC
D: TRBD1
V: TRBV11-1
size: many
J: TRBJ2-1

CDR3: CASSSPGQAYEQYF
DNA: TGTGCCAGCAGTTCACCGGGACAGGCTTACGAGCAGTACTTC
D: TRBD1
V: TRBV28
size: few
J: TRBJ2-7

CDR3: CSARDGGGSYEQYF
DNA: TGCAGTGCTAGAGACGGTGGGGGCTCCTACGAGCAGTACTTC
D: NA
V: TRBV20-1
size: NA
J: TRBJ2-7

CDR3: CASSYGSYYEQYF
DNA: TGTGCCAGCAGTTACGGTTCCTACTACGAGCAGTACTTC
D: NA
V: TRBV6-5
size: NA
J: TRBJ2-7

CDR3: CASSLNAKRKASFYEQYF
DNA: TGTGCCAGCAGCTTAAATGCCAAGCGTAAGGCGTCCTTCTACGAGCAGTACTTC
D: NA
V: TRBV7-8
size: NA
J: TRBJ2-7

CDR3: CSATAAGEETQYF
DNA: TGCAGTGCTACCGCCGCGGGAGAGGAGACCCAGTACTTC
D: TRBD2
V: TRBV20-1
size: few
J: TRBJ2-5

CDR3: CASSQESHEQYF
DNA: TGTGCCAGCAGCCAAGAGTCTCACGAGCAGTACTTC
D: NA
V: TRBV4-2
size: NA
J: TRBJ2-7

CDR3: CASSPVQGTGKLFF
DNA: TGCGCCAGCAGCCCCGTACAGGGTACGGGTAAACTGTTTTTT
D: NA
V: TRBV5-1
size: few
J: TRBJ1-4

CDR3: CASSSLGKEKLFF
DNA: TGTGCCAGCAGTTCGCTGGGGAAGGAAAAACTGTTTTTT
D: NA
V: TRBV12-3/TRBV12-4
size: few
J: TRBJ1-4

CDR3: CAWSGMLAETQYF
DNA: TGTGCCTGGAGTGGGATGCTAGCGGAGACCCAGTACTTC
D: NA
V: TRBV30
size: NA
J: TRBJ2-5

CDR3: CASRADSLTSEHYNEQFF
DNA: TGTGCCAGCAGAGCTGATTCCTTGACTAGCGAGCACTACAATGAGCAGTTCTTC
D: TRBD2
V: TRBV7-8
size: many
J: TRBJ2-1

CDR3: CASSPPGQGVFGAEAFF
DNA: TGTGCCAGCTCACCGCCGGGACAGGGGGTTTTCGGCGCTGAAGCTTTCTTT
D: TRBD1
V: TRBV18
size: NA
J: TRBJ1-1

CDR3: CASSQALGVTPYEQYF
DNA: TGCGCCAGCAGCCAAGCCCTCGGTGTAACACCTTACGAGCAGTACTTC
D: NA
V: TRBV4-1
size: NA
J: TRBJ2-7

CDR3: CSASPRRERPSYGYTF
DNA: TGCAGTGCTAGCCCCCGGAGGGAGCGCCCATCCTATGGCTACACCTTC
D: NA
V: TRBV20-1
size: NA
J: TRBJ1-2

CDR3: CASSLDFSRWETQYF
DNA: TGTGCCAGCAGTCTCGACTTTTCGAGGTGGGAGACCCAGTACTTC
D: NA
V: TRBV6-2/TRBV6-3
size: NA
J: TRBJ2-5

CDR3: CASSHGAFRAYEQYF
DNA: TGTGCCAGCAGCCATGGCGCTTTTCGAGCCTACGAGCAGTACTTC
D: NA
V: TRBV11-1
size: NA
J: TRBJ2-7

CDR3: CASTAPLGQKGETQYF
DNA: TGTGCCAGCACGGCTCCACTGGGACAAAAGGGAGAGACCCAGTACTTC
D: NA
V: TRBV5-6
size: NA
J: TRBJ2-5

CDR3: CASSPTRGTGYTGELFF
DNA: TGTGCCAGCAGCCCCACCCGGGGGACAGGGTACACCGGGGAGCTGTTTTTT
D: TRBD1
V: TRBV12-3/TRBV12-4
size: many
J: TRBJ2-2

CDR3: CSVEDRRLAGVTYEQYF
DNA: TGCAGCGTTGAAGATCGACGACTAGCGGGAGTCACCTACGAGCAGTACTTC
D: TRBD2
V: TRBV29-1
size: NA
J: TRBJ2-7

CDR3: CASSPSGTAGELFF
DNA: TGTGCCAGCAGCCCTAGCGGGACGGCCGGGGAGCTGTTTTTT
D: TRBD2
V: TRBV9
size: NA
J: TRBJ2-2

CDR3: CASSLAYWDNYGYTF
DNA: TGTGCCAGCAGCTTAGCTTATTGGGATAACTATGGCTACACCTTC
D: NA
V: TRBV7-9
size: NA
J: TRBJ1-2

CDR3: CSARESGWGYEQYF
DNA: TGCAGTGCTAGAGAGTCAGGGTGGGGTTACGAGCAGTACTTC
D: NA
V: TRBV20-1
size: NA
J: TRBJ2-7

CDR3: CSARGGLAGSTGELFF
DNA: TGCAGTGCTAGAGGGGGACTAGCGGGCTCCACCGGGGAGCTGTTTTTT
D: TRBD2
V: TRBV20-1
size: many
J: TRBJ2-2

CDR3: CASSKPGSYGYTF
DNA: TGTGCCAGCAGTAAGCCCGGGTCCTATGGCTACACCTTC
D: NA
V: TRBV25-1
size: NA
J: TRBJ1-2

CDR3: CASSPYGSPGTDTQYF
DNA: TGCGCCAGCAGCCCTTACGGGAGTCCTGGCACAGATACGCAGTATTTT
D: NA
V: TRBV4-1
size: many
J: TRBJ2-3

CDR3: CASGLGGASTDTQYF
DNA: TGTGCCAGCGGCTTGGGCGGGGCTAGCACAGATACGCAGTATTTT
D: NA
V: TRBV28
size: NA
J: TRBJ2-3

CDR3: CASSLGAGPQHF
DNA: TGTGCCAGCAGCTTAGGTGCAGGGCCCCAGCATTTT
D: NA
V: TRBV7-9
size: NA
J: TRBJ1-5

CDR3: CSARDGARTSSYNEQFF
DNA: TGCAGTGCTAGAGATGGGGCCCGAACCAGCTCCTACAATGAGCAGTTCTTC
D: NA
V: TRBV20-1
size: NA
J: TRBJ2-1

CDR3: CATGTESVPGTDTQYF
DNA: TGTGCCACTGGGACAGAATCGGTACCTGGCACAGATACGCAGTATTTT
D: TRBD1
V: TRBV12-3/TRBV12-4
size: many
J: TRBJ2-3

CDR3: CASSPTGAPTDTQYF
DNA: TGTGCCAGCAGCCCGACAGGCGCGCCCACAGATACGCAGTATTTT
D: NA
V: TRBV9
size: many
J: TRBJ2-3

CDR3: CASSSTSSTDTQYF
DNA: TGTGCCAGTTCCAGTACTTCTAGCACAGATACGCAGTATTTT
D: NA
V: TRBV18
size: NA
J: TRBJ2-3

CDR3: CASSSPWASGRTGELFF
DNA: TGTGCCAGCAGCTCCCCTTGGGCTAGCGGGAGGACCGGGGAGCTGTTTTTT
D: TRBD2
V: TRBV5-6
size: NA
J: TRBJ2-2

CDR3: CASSQTPNTEAFF
DNA: TGTGCCAGCTCCCAGACACCGAACACTGAAGCTTTCTTT
D: NA
V: TRBV12-3/TRBV12-4
size: many
J: TRBJ1-1

CDR3: CASSLQILGGNSPLHF
DNA: TGCGCCAGCAGCCTCCAAATCCTAGGCGGGAATTCACCCCTCCACTTT
D: NA
V: TRBV4-1
size: many
J: TRBJ1-6

CDR3: CASSQDAREADEAFF
DNA: TGTGCCAGCAGCCAAGATGCCAGGGAGGCGGATGAAGCTTTCTTT
D: NA
V: TRBV3-1
size: NA
J: TRBJ1-1

CDR3: CASSVAPTGELFF
DNA: TGTGCCAGCAGCGTAGCGCCGACCGGGGAGCTGTTTTTT
D: NA
V: TRBV9
size: many
J: TRBJ2-2